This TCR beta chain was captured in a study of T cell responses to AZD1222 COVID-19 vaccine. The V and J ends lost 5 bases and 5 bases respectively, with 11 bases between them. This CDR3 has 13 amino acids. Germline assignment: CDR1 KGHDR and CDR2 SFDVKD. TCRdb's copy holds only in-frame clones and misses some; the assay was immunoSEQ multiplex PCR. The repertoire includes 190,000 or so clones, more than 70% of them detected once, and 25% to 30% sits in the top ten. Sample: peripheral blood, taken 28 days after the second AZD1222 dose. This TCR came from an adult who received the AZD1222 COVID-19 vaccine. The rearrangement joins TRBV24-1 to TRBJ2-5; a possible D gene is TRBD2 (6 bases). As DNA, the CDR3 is TGTGCCACCAGTGGGGGGGTTGAGGAGACCCAGTACTTC. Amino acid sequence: CATSGGVEETQYF.